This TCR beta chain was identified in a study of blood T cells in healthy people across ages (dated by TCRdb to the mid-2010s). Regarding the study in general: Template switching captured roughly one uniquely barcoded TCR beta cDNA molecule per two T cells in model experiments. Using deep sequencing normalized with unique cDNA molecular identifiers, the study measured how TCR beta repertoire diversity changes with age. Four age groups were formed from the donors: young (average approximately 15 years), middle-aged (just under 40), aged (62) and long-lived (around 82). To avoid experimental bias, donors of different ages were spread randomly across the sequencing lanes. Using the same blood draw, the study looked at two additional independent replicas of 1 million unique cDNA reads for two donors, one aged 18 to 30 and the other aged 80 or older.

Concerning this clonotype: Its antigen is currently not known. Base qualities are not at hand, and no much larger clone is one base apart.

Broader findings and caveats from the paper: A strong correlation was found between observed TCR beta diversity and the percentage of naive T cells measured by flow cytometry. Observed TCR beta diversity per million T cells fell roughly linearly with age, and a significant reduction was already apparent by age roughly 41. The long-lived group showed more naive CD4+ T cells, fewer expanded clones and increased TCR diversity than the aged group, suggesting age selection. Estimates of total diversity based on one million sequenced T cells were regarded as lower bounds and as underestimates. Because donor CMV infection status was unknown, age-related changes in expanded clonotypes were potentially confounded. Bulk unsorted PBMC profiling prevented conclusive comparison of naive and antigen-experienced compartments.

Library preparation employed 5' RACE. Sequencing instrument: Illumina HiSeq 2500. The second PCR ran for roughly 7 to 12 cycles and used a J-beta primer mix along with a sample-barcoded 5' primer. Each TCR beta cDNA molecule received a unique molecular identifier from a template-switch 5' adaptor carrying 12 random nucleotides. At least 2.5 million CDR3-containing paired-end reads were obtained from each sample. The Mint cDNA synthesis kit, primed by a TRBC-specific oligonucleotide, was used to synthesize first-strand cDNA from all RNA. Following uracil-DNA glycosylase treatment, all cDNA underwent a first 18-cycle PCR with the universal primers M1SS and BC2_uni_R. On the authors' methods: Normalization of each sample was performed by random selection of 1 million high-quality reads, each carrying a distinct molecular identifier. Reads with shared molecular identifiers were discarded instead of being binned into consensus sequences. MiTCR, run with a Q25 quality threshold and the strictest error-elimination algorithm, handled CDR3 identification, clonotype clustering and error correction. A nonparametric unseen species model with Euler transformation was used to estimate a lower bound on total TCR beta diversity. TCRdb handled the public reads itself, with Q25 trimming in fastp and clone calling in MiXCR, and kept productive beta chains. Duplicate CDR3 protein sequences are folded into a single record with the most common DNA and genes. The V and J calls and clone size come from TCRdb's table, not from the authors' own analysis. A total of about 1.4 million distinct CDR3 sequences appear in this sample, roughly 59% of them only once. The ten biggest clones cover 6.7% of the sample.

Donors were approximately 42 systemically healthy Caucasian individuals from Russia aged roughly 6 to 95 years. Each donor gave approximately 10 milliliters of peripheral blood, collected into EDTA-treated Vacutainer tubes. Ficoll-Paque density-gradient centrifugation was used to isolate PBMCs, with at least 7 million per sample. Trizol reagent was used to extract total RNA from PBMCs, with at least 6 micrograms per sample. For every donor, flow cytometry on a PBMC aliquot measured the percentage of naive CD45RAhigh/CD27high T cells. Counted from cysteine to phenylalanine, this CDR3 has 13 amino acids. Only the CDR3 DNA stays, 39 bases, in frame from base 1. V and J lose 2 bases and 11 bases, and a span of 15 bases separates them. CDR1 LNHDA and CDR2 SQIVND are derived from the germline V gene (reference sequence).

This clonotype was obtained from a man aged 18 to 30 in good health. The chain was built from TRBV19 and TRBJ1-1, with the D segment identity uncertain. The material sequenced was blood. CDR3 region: CASSINTNGPAFF. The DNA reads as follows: TGTGCCAGTAGTATAAACACCAATGGACCGGCTTTCTTT.